This entry features one T cell receptor beta chain sequence. The antigen remains undetermined. The data were taken from a study of T-cell reconstitution after alpha-beta-depleted transplantation in children. Using unique molecular identifiers, the investigators prepared the TCRbeta library. TCRdb fed the PCR reads into MiXCR, producing one record per CDR3 protein. The sample yields 700,000 to 950,000 distinct CDR3 sequences, approximately 15% seen once. The CDR3 is 14 amino acids. Germline loops: CDR1 SGHAT, CDR2 FQNNGV. After removal of 6 bases from V and 7 bases from J, the junction contained 8 bases not matched to a gene. Study-wide results and limits: A year had passed since transplant, and T-cell counts and diversity by then came mostly from newly produced T cells. It was surviving recipient T cells and thymic progenitors that gave some patients high TCRbeta diversity at day 60. Reportedly, only several hundred clones from non-depleted graft cells drove alpha-beta T-cell counts at about two months.

This sequence originates from a male patient aged 10-17 years who had a stem cell transplant for acute lymphoblastic leukemia, so the T cells may come from the graft donor. Here the sequenced sample was PBMCs, mostly from graft donor cells, taken 360 days after TCRalphabeta/CD19-depleted stem cell transplant. The chain joins TRBV11-2 to TRBJ2-1; TRBD2 matches 8 bases. The CDR3 here is CASSGTGGRNEQFF. CDR3 sequence (DNA): TGTGCCAGCAGTGGCACGGGAGGGCGAAATGAGCAGTTCTTC.